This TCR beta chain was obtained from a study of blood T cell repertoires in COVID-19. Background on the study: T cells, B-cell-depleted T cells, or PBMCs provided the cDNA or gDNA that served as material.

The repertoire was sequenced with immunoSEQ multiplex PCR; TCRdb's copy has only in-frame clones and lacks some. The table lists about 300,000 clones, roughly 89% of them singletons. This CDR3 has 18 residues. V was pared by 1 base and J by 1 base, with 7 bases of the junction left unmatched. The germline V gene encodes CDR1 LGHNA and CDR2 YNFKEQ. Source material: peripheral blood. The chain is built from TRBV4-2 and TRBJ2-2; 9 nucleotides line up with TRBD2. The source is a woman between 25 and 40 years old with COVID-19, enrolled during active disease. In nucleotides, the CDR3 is TGTGCCAGCAGCCAAGGAACCTCTAGCGGGGTGAACACCGGGGAGCTGTTTTTT. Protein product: CASSQGTSSGVNTGELFF.